The entry that follows covers one TCR beta chain sequence. This record comes from a study of blood T cell repertoires in COVID-19. The wider study: From T cells, B-cell-depleted T cells, or PBMCs came the material, which was cDNA or gDNA.

V lost 2 bases to trimming and J lost 2 bases, with 7 bases between them. The CDR3 loop spans 14 amino acids. CDR1 and CDR2 (germline): SNHLY, FYNNEI. Libraries were prepared by immunoSEQ multiplex PCR; TCRdb keeps only in-frame clonotypes and omits some of them. Among approximately 220,000 clones listed, just under 90% were seen once. This TCR was recovered from a man aged 25 to 40 who had recovered from COVID-19. Sample: PBMCs or T cells enriched from blood (not recorded which). The genes are TRBV2 and TRBJ2-1, with TRBD2 as a possible D gene (5 bases). This CDR3 is CASSETAAYNEQFF. Here the CDR3 DNA reads TGTGCCAGCAGTGAAACAGCGGCCTACAATGAGCAGTTCTTC.